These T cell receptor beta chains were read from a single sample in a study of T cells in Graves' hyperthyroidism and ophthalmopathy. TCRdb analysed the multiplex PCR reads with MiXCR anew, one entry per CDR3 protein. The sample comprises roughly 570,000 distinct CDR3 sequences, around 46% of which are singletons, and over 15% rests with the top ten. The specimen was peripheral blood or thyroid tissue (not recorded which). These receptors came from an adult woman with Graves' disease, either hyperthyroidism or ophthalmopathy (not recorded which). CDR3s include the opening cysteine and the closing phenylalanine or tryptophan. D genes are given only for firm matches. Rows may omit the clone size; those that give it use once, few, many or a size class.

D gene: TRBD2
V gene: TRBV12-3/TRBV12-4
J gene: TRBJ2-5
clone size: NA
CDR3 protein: CASSFGGGRETQYF
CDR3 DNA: TGTGCCAGCAGTTTTGGCGGGGGACGGGAGACCCAGTACTTC

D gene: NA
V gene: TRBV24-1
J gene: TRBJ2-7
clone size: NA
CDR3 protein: CATSDSGSRPYEQYF
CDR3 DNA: TGTGCCACCAGTGATTCTGGCAGCCGGCCCTACGAGCAGTACTTC

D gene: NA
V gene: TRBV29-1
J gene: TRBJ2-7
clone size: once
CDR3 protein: CSGRTSGDYEQYF
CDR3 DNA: TGCAGCGGGCGGACTTCGGGAGACTACGAGCAGTACTTC

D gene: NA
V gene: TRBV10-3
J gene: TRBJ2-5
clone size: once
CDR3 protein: CASSYSGGRAAQYF
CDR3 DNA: TGTGCCAGCAGTTACTCGGGCGGCCGTGCGGCCCAGTACTTC

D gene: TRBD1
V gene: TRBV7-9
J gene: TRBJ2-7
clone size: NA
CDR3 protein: CASSFGTGDSGAHEQYF
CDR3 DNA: TGTGCCAGCAGCTTTGGGACAGGCGACTCTGGGGCCCACGAGCAGTACTTC

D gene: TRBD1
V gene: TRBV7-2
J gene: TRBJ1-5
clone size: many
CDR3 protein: CASSLGTGGGENQPQHF
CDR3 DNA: TGTGCCAGCAGCTTAGGGACAGGGGGCGGAGAGAATCAGCCCCAGCATTTT

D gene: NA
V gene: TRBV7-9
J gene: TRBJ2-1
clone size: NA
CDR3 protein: CGLGGTYNEQFF
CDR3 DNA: TGTGGACTGGGTGGTACCTACAATGAGCAGTTCTTC

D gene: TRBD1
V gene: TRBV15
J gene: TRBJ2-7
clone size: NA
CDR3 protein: CATSYRGAGEQYF
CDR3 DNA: TGTGCCACCAGCTACAGGGGGGCCGGGGAGCAGTACTTC

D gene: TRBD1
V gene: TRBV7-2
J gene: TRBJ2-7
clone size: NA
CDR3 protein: CASSSLVGTGAYEQYF
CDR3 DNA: TGTGCCAGCAGCTCGCTTGTCGGGACAGGGGCCTACGAGCAGTACTTC

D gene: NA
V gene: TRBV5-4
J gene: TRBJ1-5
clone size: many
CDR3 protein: CASSRDGQSNQPQHF
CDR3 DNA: TGTGCCAGCAGTAGGGACGGCCAAAGCAATCAGCCCCAGCATTTT

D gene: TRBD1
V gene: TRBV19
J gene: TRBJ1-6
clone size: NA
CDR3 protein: CASSIPQGGSPLHF
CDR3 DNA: TGTGCCAGTAGTATTCCTCAGGGGGGATCACCCCTCCACTTT

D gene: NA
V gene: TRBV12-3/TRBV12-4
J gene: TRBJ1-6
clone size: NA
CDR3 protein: CASSWPGDSPLHF
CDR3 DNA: TGTGCCAGCAGTTGGCCGGGGGATTCACCCCTCCACTTT

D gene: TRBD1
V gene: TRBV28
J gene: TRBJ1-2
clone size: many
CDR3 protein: CASAQGAYGYTF
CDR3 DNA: TGTGCCAGCGCACAGGGGGCCTATGGCTACACCTTC

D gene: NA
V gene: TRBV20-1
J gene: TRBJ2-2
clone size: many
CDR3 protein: CSARDTGELFF
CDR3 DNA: TGCAGTGCTAGGGACACCGGGGAGCTGTTTTTT

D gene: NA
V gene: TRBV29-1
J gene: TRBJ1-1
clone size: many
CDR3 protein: CSVSRGNTEAFF
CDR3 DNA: TGCAGCGTCTCCAGGGGTAACACTGAAGCTTTCTTT

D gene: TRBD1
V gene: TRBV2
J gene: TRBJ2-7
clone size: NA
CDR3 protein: CASSGGTGFYEQYF
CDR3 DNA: TGTGCCAGCAGTGGCGGGACAGGGTTCTACGAGCAGTACTTC

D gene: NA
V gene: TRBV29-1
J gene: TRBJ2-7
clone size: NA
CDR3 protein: CSVVGQGAGEQYF
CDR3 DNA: TGCAGCGTTGTTGGTCAGGGCGCGGGGGAGCAGTACTTC

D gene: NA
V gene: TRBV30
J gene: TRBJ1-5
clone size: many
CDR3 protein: CAWSPRGGSNQPQHF
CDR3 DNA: TGTGCCTGGAGTCCACGGGGAGGGAGCAATCAGCCCCAGCATTTT